The rows below give T cell receptor beta chains drawn from one sample of a study of cytomegalovirus exposure and HLA in healthy donors. Method: immunoSEQ multiplex PCR; TCRdb's copy keeps in-frame clones and lacks some. Of over 150,000 clones in the sample, roughly 80% were seen once. Sample: PBMCs. These receptors were collected from a woman between 45 and 65 years old in good health and CMV-seronegative. The CDR3 runs from the conserved cysteine through the conserved F or W. The order of the fields is CDR3 DNA, CDR3 protein, V gene, clone size, D gene, J gene. D genes are given only for firm matches. Expanded clones are given a class, and other clones once, few, many or no size at all.

DNA: TGTGCCAGCAGTTTATATACCCTAGGCGGCTACACCTTC
CDR3: CASSLYTLGGYTF
V: TRBV28
size: few
D: NA
J: TRBJ1-2

DNA: TGTGCCAGCAGTTCTAGCGACAGCTTCAATCAGCCCCAGCATTTT
CDR3: CASSSSDSFNQPQHF
V: TRBV28
size: NA
D: NA
J: TRBJ1-5

DNA: TGTGCCAGCAGTTACGAGGAGGGGGGGGCCTACGAGCAGTACTTC
CDR3: CASSYEEGGAYEQYF
V: TRBV6-5
size: few
D: NA
J: TRBJ2-7

DNA: TGTGCCAGCAGCTTAAGTTCTAGCGGGGGGCAAGAGACCCAGTACTTC
CDR3: CASSLSSSGGQETQYF
V: TRBV7-2
size: NA
D: TRBD2
J: TRBJ2-5

DNA: TGTGCCAGCAGCGCCCAGGGCGTTGCCTACGAGCAGTACTTC
CDR3: CASSAQGVAYEQYF
V: TRBV9
size: once
D: NA
J: TRBJ2-7

DNA: TGTGCCAGCACAAACGGGAGGGTGGATACGCAGTATTTT
CDR3: CASTNGRVDTQYF
V: TRBV13
size: NA
D: TRBD2
J: TRBJ2-3

DNA: TGTGCCAGCAGCGTGGGCCCCGGACAGCCCTCTGGAAACACCATATATTTT
CDR3: CASSVGPGQPSGNTIYF
V: TRBV9
size: NA
D: NA
J: TRBJ1-3

DNA: TGTGCCAGCAGTTCGTCGGTTCTAGCGGGAGGCAATGAGCAGTTCTTC
CDR3: CASSSSVLAGGNEQFF
V: TRBV27
size: NA
D: TRBD2
J: TRBJ2-1

DNA: TGTGCCAGCAGCAAGACAGGGACGAACACTGAAGCTTTCTTT
CDR3: CASSKTGTNTEAFF
V: TRBV21-1
size: NA
D: NA
J: TRBJ1-1

DNA: TGTGCCAGCAGTTTGGGGGGAGCGGGGGGCGGCTATGGCTACACCTTC
CDR3: CASSLGGAGGGYGYTF
V: TRBV28
size: NA
D: NA
J: TRBJ1-2

DNA: TGCGCCAGCAGCCTTGGACAGGGCGGCACTGAAGCTTTCTTT
CDR3: CASSLGQGGTEAFF
V: TRBV4-3
size: few
D: TRBD1
J: TRBJ1-1

DNA: TGTGCCAGTAGTATAGGCTACGGACAGGGGGATACCGGGGAGCTGTTTTTT
CDR3: CASSIGYGQGDTGELFF
V: TRBV19
size: NA
D: TRBD1
J: TRBJ2-2

DNA: TGTGCCAGCAGCTCCCCCGCAGGGGGCTCCTACAATGAGCAGTTCTTC
CDR3: CASSSPAGGSYNEQFF
V: TRBV5-6
size: NA
D: TRBD1
J: TRBJ2-1

DNA: TGTGCCAGCAGCGTCACGGCTAGCGGGAGGAGGGGGCAAGAGACCCAGTACTTC
CDR3: CASSVTASGRRGQETQYF
V: TRBV9
size: NA
D: TRBD2
J: TRBJ2-5

DNA: TGCAGTGCTAGACAGGGGTACGGCTACACCTTC
CDR3: CSARQGYGYTF
V: TRBV20-1
size: NA
D: NA
J: TRBJ1-2